The clone carrying this TCR beta chain was picked up many times. Its antigen remains unidentified. The germline gives CDR1 SNHLY, CDR2 FYNNEI. V dropped 2 bases and J dropped 2 bases, with 9 bases sitting between them. The CDR3 has 14 amino acids. Findings and limits, study-wide: Greatest tumor Treg TCR overlap was with tumor naive CD4+ cells. Tumor memory CD4+ T cell TCR gene usage was found to cluster with blood and lymph node memory CD4+ cells and with lymph node naive CD4+ cells. Whole repertoires were not studied in the larger cohort, only one V-J beta rearrangement.

The sorted Tregs were CD4+CD25+CD127-/low cells. TCRdb processed the 5' RACE reads anew with MiXCR; each CDR3 protein has one entry. Altogether about 57,000 distinct CDR3 sequences are present, 26% being singletons, with the ten largest covering 2% to 2.5%. This receptor was taken from a female donor with breast cancer. What was sequenced was tumor-infiltrating Tregs sorted from the breast tumor. The chain recombines TRBV2 with TRBJ2-5, with a weak D call TRBD1 (6 bases). The CDR3 spells CASSEWTAQETQYF. In DNA, the CDR3 is TGTGCCAGCAGTGAATGGACAGCACAAGAGACCCAGTACTTC.